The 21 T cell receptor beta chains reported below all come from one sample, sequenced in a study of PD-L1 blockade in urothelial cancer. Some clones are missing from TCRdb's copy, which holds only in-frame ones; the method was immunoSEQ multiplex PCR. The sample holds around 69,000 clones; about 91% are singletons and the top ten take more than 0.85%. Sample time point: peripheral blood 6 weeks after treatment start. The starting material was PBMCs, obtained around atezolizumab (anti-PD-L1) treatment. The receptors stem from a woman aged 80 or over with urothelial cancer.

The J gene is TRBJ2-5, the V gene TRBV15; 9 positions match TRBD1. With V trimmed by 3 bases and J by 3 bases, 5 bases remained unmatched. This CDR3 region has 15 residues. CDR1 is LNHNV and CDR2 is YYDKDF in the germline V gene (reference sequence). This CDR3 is CATSRDTGGEETQYF. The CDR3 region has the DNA TGTGCCACCAGCAGGGATACAGGGGGCGAAGAGACCCAGTACTTC.

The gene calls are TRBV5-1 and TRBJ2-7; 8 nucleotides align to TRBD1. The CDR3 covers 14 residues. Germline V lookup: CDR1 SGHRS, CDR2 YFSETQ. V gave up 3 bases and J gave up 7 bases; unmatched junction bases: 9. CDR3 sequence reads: CASSYPRGQREQYF. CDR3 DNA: TGCGCCAGCAGCTACCCCAGGGGGCAGCGGGAGCAGTACTTC.

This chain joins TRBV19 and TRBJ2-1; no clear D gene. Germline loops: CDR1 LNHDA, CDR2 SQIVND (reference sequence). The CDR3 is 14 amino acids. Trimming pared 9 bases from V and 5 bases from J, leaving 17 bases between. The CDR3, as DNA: TGTGCCAGCTCAGTCCAGGCTGCTAACAATGAGCAGTTCTTC. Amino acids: CASSVQAANNEQFF.

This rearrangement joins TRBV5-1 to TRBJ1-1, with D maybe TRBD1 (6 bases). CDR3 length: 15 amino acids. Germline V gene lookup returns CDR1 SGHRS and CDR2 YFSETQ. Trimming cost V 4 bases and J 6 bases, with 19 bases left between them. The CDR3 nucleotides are TGCGCCAGCAGCCTCCACAGGGAAGCGCTCTCTGAAGCTTTCTTT. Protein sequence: CASSLHREALSEAFF.

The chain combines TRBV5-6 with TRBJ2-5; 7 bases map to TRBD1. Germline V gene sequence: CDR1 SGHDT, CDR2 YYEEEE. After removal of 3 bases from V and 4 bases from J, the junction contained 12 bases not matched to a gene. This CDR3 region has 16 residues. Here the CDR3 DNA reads TGTGCCAGCAGCTCGGCCAGACAGGGAATCCCAGAGACCCAGTACTTC. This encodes CASSSARQGIPETQYF.

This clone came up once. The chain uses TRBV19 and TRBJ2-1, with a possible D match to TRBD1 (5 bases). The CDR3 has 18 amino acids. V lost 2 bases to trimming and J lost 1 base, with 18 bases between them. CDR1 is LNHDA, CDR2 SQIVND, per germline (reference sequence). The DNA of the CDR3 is TGTGCCAGTAGTATACTAGGTGGGGCGGTGCGATCCTACAATGAGCAGTTCTTC. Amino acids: CASSILGGAVRSYNEQFF.

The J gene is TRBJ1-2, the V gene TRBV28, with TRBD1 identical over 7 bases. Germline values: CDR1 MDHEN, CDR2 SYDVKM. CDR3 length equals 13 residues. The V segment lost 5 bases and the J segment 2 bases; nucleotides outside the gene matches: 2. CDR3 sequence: CASSGDRNYGYTF. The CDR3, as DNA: TGTGCCAGCAGTGGGGACAGAAACTATGGCTACACCTTC.

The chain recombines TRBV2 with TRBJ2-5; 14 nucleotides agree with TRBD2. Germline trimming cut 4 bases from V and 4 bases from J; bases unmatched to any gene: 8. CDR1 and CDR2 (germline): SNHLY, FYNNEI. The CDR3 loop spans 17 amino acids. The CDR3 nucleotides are TGTGCCAGCAGTGTGGGACTAGCGGGAGTGGTTAGAGAGACCCAGTACTTC. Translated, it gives CASSVGLAGVVRETQYF. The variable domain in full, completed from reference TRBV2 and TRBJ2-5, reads EPEVTQTPSHQVTQMGQEVILRCVPISNHLYFYWYRQILGQKVEFLVSFYNNEISEKSEIFDDQFSVERPDGSNFTLKIRSTKLEDSAMYFCASSVGLAGVVRETQYFGPGTRLLVL.

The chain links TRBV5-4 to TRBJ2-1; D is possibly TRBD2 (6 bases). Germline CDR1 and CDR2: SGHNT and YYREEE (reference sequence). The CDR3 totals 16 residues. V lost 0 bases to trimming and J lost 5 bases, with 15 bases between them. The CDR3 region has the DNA TGTGCCAGCAGCTTGGGGTGGGGACTGGGTAACAATGAGCAGTTCTTC. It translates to CASSLGWGLGNNEQFF.

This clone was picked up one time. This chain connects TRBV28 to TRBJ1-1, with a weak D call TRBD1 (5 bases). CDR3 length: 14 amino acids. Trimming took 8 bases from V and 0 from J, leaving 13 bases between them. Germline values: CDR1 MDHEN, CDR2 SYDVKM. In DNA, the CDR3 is TGTGCCAGCGGGGGGAAGCCCATGAACACTGAAGCTTTCTTT. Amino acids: CASGGKPMNTEAFF.

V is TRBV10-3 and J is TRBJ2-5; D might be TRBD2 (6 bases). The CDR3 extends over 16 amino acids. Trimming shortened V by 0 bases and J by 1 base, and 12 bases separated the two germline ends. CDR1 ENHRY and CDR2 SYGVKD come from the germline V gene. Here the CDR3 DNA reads TGTGCCATCAGTGAGTCGGCGGGACGAGGCCAAGAGACCCAGTACTTC. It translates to CAISESAGRGQETQYF.

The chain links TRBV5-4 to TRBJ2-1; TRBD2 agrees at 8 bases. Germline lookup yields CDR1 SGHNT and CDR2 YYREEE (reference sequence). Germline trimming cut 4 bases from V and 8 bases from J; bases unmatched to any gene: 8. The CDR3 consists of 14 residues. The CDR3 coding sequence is TGTGCCAGCAGCCGGGAGGGCCGGGTCGATGAGCAGTTCTTC. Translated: CASSREGRVDEQFF.

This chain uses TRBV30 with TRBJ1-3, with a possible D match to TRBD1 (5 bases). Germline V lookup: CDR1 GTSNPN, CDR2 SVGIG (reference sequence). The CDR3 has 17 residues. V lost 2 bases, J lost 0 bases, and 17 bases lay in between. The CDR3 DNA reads TGTGCCTGGAGTCTAGGGGTCAGGCCCCGCTCTGGAAACACCATATATTTT. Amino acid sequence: CAWSLGVRPRSGNTIYF.

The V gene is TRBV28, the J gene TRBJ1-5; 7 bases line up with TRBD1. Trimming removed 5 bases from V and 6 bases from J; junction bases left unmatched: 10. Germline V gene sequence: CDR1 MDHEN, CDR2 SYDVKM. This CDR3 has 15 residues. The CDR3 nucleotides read TGTGCCAGCAGTAAGGCGGACAGGCGGGGTCAGCCCCAGCATTTT. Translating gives CASSKADRRGQPQHF.

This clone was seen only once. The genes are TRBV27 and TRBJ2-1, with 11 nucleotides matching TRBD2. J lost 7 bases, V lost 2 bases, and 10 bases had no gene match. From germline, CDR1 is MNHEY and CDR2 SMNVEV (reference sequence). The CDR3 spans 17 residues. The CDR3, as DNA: TGTGCCAGCAGTTTAATGCTACTAGCGGGAGTCGGTAATGAGCAGTTCTTC. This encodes CASSLMLLAGVGNEQFF.

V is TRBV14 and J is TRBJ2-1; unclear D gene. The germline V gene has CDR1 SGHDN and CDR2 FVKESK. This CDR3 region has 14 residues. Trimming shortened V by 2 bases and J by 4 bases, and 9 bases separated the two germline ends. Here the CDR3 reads CASSQSLLYNEQFF. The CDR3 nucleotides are TGTGCCAGCAGCCAAAGCCTGTTATACAATGAGCAGTTCTTC.

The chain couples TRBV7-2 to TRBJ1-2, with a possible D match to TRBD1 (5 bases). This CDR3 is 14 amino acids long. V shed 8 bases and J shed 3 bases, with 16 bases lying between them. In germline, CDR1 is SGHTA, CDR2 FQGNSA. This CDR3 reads CASWRGGAYYGYTF. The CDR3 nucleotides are TGTGCCAGCTGGAGGGGAGGGGCGTACTATGGCTACACCTTC.

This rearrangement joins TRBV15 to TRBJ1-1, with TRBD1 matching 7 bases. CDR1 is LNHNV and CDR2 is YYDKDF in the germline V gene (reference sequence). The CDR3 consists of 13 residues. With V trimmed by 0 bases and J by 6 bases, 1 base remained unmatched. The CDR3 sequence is CATSRDRGPEAFF. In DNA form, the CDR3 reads TGTGCCACCAGCAGAGATAGGGGGCCTGAAGCTTTCTTT.

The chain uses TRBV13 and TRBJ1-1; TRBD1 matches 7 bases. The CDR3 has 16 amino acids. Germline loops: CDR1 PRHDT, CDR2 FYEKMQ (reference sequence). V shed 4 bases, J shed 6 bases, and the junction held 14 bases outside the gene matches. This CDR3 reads CASSSRSRQGGSEAFF. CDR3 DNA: TGTGCCAGCAGCTCGCGAAGCCGGCAGGGGGGATCTGAAGCTTTCTTT. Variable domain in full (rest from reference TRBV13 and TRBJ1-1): AAGVIQSPRHLIKEKRETATLKCYPIPRHDTVYWYQQGPGQDPQFLISFYEKMQSDKGSIPDRFSAQQFSDYHSELNMSSLELGDSALYFCASSSRSRQGGSEAFFGQGTRLTVV.

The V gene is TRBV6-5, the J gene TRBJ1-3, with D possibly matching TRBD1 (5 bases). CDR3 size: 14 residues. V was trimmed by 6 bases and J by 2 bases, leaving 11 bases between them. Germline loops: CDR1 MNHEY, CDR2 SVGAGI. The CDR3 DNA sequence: TGTGCCAGCAGCCCGGCGGGGGCTGGAAACACCATATATTTT. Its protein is CASSPAGAGNTIYF.

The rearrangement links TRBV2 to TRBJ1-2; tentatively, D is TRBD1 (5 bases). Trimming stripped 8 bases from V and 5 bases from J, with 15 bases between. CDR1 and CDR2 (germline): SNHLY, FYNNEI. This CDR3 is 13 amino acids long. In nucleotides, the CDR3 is TGTGCCAGCCGGGCAGGGCAAGGGTATGGCTACACCTTC. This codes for CASRAGQGYGYTF.